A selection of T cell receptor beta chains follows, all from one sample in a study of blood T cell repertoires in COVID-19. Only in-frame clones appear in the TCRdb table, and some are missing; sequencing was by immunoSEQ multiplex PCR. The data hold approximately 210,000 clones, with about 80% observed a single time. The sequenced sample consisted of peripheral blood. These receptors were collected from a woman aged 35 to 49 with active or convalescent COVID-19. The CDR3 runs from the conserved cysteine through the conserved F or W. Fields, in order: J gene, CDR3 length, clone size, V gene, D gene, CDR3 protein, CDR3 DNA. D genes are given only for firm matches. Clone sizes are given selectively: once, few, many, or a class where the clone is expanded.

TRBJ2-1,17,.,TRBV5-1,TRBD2,CASSLADLAGAYNEQFF,TGCGCCAGCAGCTTGGCCGACCTAGCGGGCGCTTACAATGAGCAGTTCTTC
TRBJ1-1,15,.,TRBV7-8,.,CASSLEEVGSTEAFF,TGTGCCAGCAGCTTAGAAGAGGTTGGGAGCACTGAAGCTTTCTTT
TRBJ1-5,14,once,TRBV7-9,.,CASSLAGAGQPQHF,TGTGCCAGCAGCCTGGCGGGGGCAGGGCAGCCCCAGCATTTT
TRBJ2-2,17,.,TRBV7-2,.,CASSVASLFANTGELFF,TGTGCCAGCAGCGTTGCTAGCCTGTTCGCGAACACCGGGGAGCTGTTTTTT
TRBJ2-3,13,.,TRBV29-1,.,CSVSGDTGDTQYF,TGCAGCGTAAGCGGGGACACAGGGGATACGCAGTATTTT
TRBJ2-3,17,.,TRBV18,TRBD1,CASSPWSGGSGTDTQYF,TGTGCCAGCTCACCTTGGTCAGGGGGCTCGGGCACAGATACGCAGTATTTT
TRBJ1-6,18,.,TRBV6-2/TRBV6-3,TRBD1,CASSLGTGWASYNSPLHF,TGTGCCAGCAGTTTGGGGACAGGATGGGCGTCCTATAATTCACCCCTCCACTTT
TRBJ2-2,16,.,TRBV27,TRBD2,CASSWGGSHSTGELFF,TGTGCCAGCAGCTGGGGGGGGTCTCACTCCACCGGGGAGCTGTTTTTT
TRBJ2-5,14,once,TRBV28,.,CASSFLASRETQYF,TGTGCCAGCAGTTTTTTGGCTAGCCGGGAGACCCAGTACTTC
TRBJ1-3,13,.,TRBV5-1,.,CASSQGRGNTIYF,TGCGCCAGCAGCCAGGGGCGCGGAAACACCATATATTTT
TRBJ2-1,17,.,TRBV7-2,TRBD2,CASSLDPAGAPYNEQFF,TGTGCCAGCAGCTTAGATCCAGCGGGGGCGCCCTACAATGAGCAGTTCTTC
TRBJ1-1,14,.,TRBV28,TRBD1,CASSPTQGETEAFF,TGTGCCAGCAGTCCCACTCAGGGGGAAACTGAAGCTTTCTTT
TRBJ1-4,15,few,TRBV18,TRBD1,CASSPLNRGNEKLFF,TGTGCCAGCTCACCATTGAACAGGGGAAATGAAAAACTGTTTTTT
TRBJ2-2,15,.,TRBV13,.,CASSLDLASTGELFF,TGTGCCAGCAGCTTAGACCTAGCAAGCACCGGGGAGCTGTTTTTT
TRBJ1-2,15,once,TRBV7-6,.,CASSLAPGSNYGYTF,TGTGCCAGCAGCTTAGCCCCAGGGTCTAACTATGGCTACACCTTC
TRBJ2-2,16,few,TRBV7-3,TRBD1,CASSSLMAGGTGELFF,TGTGCCAGCAGCTCCCTAATGGCAGGGGGAACCGGGGAGCTGTTTTTT
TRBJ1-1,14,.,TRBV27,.,CASSFHQGSTEAFF,TGTGCCAGCAGTTTCCACCAGGGTTCCACTGAAGCTTTCTTT
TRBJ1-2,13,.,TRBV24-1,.,CATRADRNDGYTF,TGTGCCACCAGGGCGGACAGAAACGATGGCTACACCTTC
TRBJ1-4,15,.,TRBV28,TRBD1,CASRGRTGPNEKLFF,TGTGCCAGCAGGGGTCGGACAGGGCCTAATGAAAAACTGTTTTTT
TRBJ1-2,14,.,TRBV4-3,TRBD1,CASSPGQGVRGYTF,TGCGCCAGCAGCCCTGGACAGGGGGTACGTGGCTACACCTTC
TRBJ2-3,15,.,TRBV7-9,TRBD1,CASSLRDRRRDTQYF,TGTGCCAGCAGCTTAAGGGACAGGAGGAGAGATACGCAGTATTTT
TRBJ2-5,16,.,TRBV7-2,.,CASSLAMGGARETQYF,TGTGCCAGCAGCTTAGCAATGGGTGGGGCCCGAGAGACCCAGTACTTC
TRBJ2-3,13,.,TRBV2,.,CASLTESTDTQYF,TGTGCCAGCCTAACCGAAAGCACAGATACGCAGTATTTT
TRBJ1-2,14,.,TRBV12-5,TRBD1,CASGLGRTGNGYTF,TGTGCTAGTGGTTTGGGGCGGACAGGAAATGGCTACACCTTC
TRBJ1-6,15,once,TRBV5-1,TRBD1,CASSPRQGRNSPLHF,TGCGCCAGCAGCCCGCGACAGGGACGGAATTCACCCCTCCACTTT